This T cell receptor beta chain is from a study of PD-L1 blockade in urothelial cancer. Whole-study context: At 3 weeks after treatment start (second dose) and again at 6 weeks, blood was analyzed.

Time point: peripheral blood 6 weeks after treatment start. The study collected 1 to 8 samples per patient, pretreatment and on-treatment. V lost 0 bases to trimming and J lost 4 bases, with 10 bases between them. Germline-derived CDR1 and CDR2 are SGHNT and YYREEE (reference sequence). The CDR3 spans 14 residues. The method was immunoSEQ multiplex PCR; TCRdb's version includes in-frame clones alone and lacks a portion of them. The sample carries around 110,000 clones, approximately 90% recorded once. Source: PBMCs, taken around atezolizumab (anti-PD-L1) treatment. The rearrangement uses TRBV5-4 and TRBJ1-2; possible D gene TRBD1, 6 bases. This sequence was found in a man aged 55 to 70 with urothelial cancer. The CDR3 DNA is TGTGCCAGCAGCTTGGACAGGGAGAGCTATGGCTACACCTTC. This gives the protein CASSLDRESYGYTF.